Listed here are 2 T cell receptor beta chains from one sample, sequenced in a study of neurological immune-mediated disorders. Via MiXCR, TCRdb re-called the 5' RACE reads, giving one row per CDR3 protein. This table holds tens of thousands of distinct CDR3 sequences, under 5% found once. The specimen sequenced was PBMCs. The source is a man aged 25 to 45 with multiple sclerosis.

This clonotype has ten or more counts. This chain links TRBV20-1 with TRBJ1-6, with 8 bases lining up with TRBD1. This CDR3 has 13 amino acids. Trimming took 5 bases from V and 9 from J; bases not matched to a gene: 6. Looked up from germline, CDR1 is DFQATT and CDR2 is SNEGSKA (reference sequence). This CDR3 reads CSAAGQGGSPLHF. CDR3 coding DNA: TGCAGTGCTGCTGGACAGGGCGGTTCACCCCTCCACTTT.

This clonotype showed up just a few times. The chain carries TRBV5-1 and TRBJ2-5; D ambiguous. The CDR3 extends over 14 amino acids. V shed 4 bases and J shed 2 bases, with 12 bases lying between them. Germline CDR1 SGHRS, CDR2 YFSETQ. The CDR3 nucleotides read TGCGCCAGCAGCGCAATTCCGGCTCAAGAGACCCAGTACTTC. Translating gives CASSAIPAQETQYF.